The rows below give T cell receptor beta chains drawn from one sample of a study of post-analysis software for immune sequencing data. TCRdb re-called the PCR reads with MiXCR, one entry per CDR3 protein. The sample includes roughly 410,000 distinct CDR3 sequences, less than 35% of them seen just once. Sequencing was carried out using blood. The source is a girl aged 10 to 17 with multiple sclerosis. The CDR3 runs from the conserved cysteine through the conserved F or W. Each record gives: clone size, V gene, J gene, D gene, CDR3 DNA, CDR3 protein. The D gene is left open where the match is weak. A clone size is listed for some rows: how often the clone was seen (once, few, many), or a class if it is expanded.

clone_size: -; v_call: TRBV9; j_call: TRBJ1-1; d_call: TRBD1; cdr3_nt: TGTGCCAGCAGCGTGGGGCCGAACAGGGGGCTGGGCACTGAAGCTTTCTTT; cdr3_aa: CASSVGPNRGLGTEAFF
clone_size: once; v_call: TRBV11-2; j_call: TRBJ2-1; d_call: -; cdr3_nt: TGTGCCAGCACCGCAGCTGGTGAGCAGTTCTTC; cdr3_aa: CASTAAGEQFF
clone_size: -; v_call: TRBV7-2; j_call: TRBJ1-1; d_call: -; cdr3_nt: TGTGCCAGCAGCTTTCTCACGGGGACATCGAACACTGGAGCTTTCTTT; cdr3_aa: CASSFLTGTSNTGAFF
clone_size: -; v_call: TRBV10-3; j_call: TRBJ2-7; d_call: -; cdr3_nt: TGTGCCATCAGTGAGCAGGGATCCGAGCAGTACTTC; cdr3_aa: CAISEQGSEQYF
clone_size: -; v_call: TRBV27; j_call: TRBJ2-3; d_call: TRBD1; cdr3_nt: TGTGCCAGCAGTTCACCTACAAGGGGGACAGGGTCGGCAGATACGCAGTATTTT; cdr3_aa: CASSSPTRGTGSADTQYF
clone_size: few; v_call: TRBV5-1; j_call: TRBJ2-7; d_call: TRBD1; cdr3_nt: TGCGCCAGCAGCTTTGGCGACAGGGCCCACGAGCAGTACTTC; cdr3_aa: CASSFGDRAHEQYF
clone_size: -; v_call: TRBV12-3/TRBV12-4; j_call: TRBJ2-6; d_call: TRBD2; cdr3_nt: TGTGCCAGCAGTTTGGGGCTAGCGGCCTTCTTTTTACACTCTGGGGCCAACGTCCTGACTTTC; cdr3_aa: CASSLGLAAFFLHSGANVLTF
clone_size: -; v_call: TRBV10-3; j_call: TRBJ2-1; d_call: -; cdr3_nt: TGTGCCATCAGTGAACTACAGGGAAGCTACAATGAGCAGTTCTTC; cdr3_aa: CAISELQGSYNEQFF
clone_size: few; v_call: TRBV20-1; j_call: TRBJ2-7; d_call: -; cdr3_nt: TGCAGTGCTAGATTACTCGGTTCCCACGAGCAGTACTTC; cdr3_aa: CSARLLGSHEQYF
clone_size: -; v_call: TRBV25-1; j_call: TRBJ1-5; d_call: TRBD1; cdr3_nt: TGTGCCAGCAGTGGGCTCGACAGGGGCGATGATGTGCCCCAGCATTTT; cdr3_aa: CASSGLDRGDDVPQHF
clone_size: -; v_call: TRBV25-1; j_call: TRBJ2-7; d_call: -; cdr3_nt: TGTGCCAGCAGCCCTATGGGGAGGAACGAGCAGTACTTC; cdr3_aa: CASSPMGRNEQYF
clone_size: -; v_call: TRBV6-5; j_call: TRBJ2-3; d_call: TRBD2; cdr3_nt: TGTGCCAGTAGTCCAGGGGTCGGGAGGGTGGAAGATACGCAGTATTTT; cdr3_aa: CASSPGVGRVEDTQYF
clone_size: few; v_call: TRBV7-8; j_call: TRBJ2-7; d_call: -; cdr3_nt: TGTGCCAGCAGCTTAGCCGCCAGGGGCAAGTACGAGCAGTACTTC; cdr3_aa: CASSLAARGKYEQYF
clone_size: -; v_call: TRBV6-6; j_call: TRBJ1-5; d_call: -; cdr3_nt: TGTGCCAGCAGCGTCCGGGGCCAGCCCCAGCATTTT; cdr3_aa: CASSVRGQPQHF
clone_size: -; v_call: TRBV5-1; j_call: TRBJ1-4; d_call: -; cdr3_nt: TGCGCCAGCAGCTTGGTTGGGAATGAAAAACGGTTTTTT; cdr3_aa: CASSLVGNEKRFF
clone_size: few; v_call: TRBV20-1; j_call: TRBJ2-7; d_call: TRBD1; cdr3_nt: TGCAGTGCTAGACTTACACGGACAGGGTATTCCTACGAGCAGTACTTC; cdr3_aa: CSARLTRTGYSYEQYF
clone_size: few; v_call: TRBV7-9; j_call: TRBJ2-7; d_call: -; cdr3_nt: TGTGCCAGCAGCTTCCTCGGCGAGGGCAACGAGCAGTACTTC; cdr3_aa: CASSFLGEGNEQYF
clone_size: -; v_call: TRBV28; j_call: TRBJ1-2; d_call: TRBD1; cdr3_nt: TGTGCCAGCAGTCGACAGGGGAGGGCACATGGCTACACCTTC; cdr3_aa: CASSRQGRAHGYTF
clone_size: few; v_call: TRBV4-3; j_call: TRBJ1-1; d_call: -; cdr3_nt: TGCGCCAGCAGCCAAGAATTGCGGATGAACACTGAAGCTTTCTTT; cdr3_aa: CASSQELRMNTEAFF
clone_size: -; v_call: TRBV7-9; j_call: TRBJ1-2; d_call: -; cdr3_nt: TGTGCCAGCAGCAGGGGATCACACGGCTACACCTTC; cdr3_aa: CASSRGSHGYTF
clone_size: few; v_call: TRBV25-1; j_call: TRBJ1-2; d_call: -; cdr3_nt: TGTGCCAGCAGTGGTGGGGGGTTAGGCTATGGCTACACCTTC; cdr3_aa: CASSGGGLGYGYTF
clone_size: few; v_call: TRBV12-3/TRBV12-4; j_call: TRBJ2-7; d_call: TRBD1; cdr3_nt: TGTGCCAGCAGTTTAAGATCAGGGGGAGCCGACGAGCAGTACTTC; cdr3_aa: CASSLRSGGADEQYF
clone_size: -; v_call: TRBV12-3/TRBV12-4; j_call: TRBJ1-6; d_call: TRBD1; cdr3_nt: TGTGCCAGCAGTTTAAGAGGGGGCTCACCCCTCCACTTT; cdr3_aa: CASSLRGGSPLHF
clone_size: -; v_call: TRBV20-1; j_call: TRBJ2-5; d_call: -; cdr3_nt: TGCAGTGCAAACGGGCCCCTCTATTCCCCTCAGGAGACCCAGTACTTC; cdr3_aa: CSANGPLYSPQETQYF
clone_size: -; v_call: TRBV4-1; j_call: TRBJ2-1; d_call: TRBD1; cdr3_nt: TGCGCCAGCAGCCAGGCATGGGGACAGTCCTACAATGAGCAGTTCTTC; cdr3_aa: CASSQAWGQSYNEQFF
clone_size: few; v_call: TRBV6-5; j_call: TRBJ2-3; d_call: -; cdr3_nt: TGTGCCAGCAGGCCCCGAGGGGGGCTCACAGATACGCAGTATTTT; cdr3_aa: CASRPRGGLTDTQYF
clone_size: few; v_call: TRBV7-2; j_call: TRBJ2-1; d_call: TRBD2; cdr3_nt: TGTGCCAGCAGCCTCATGAGCGGGGGGGCTCGGAATGAGCAGTTCTTC; cdr3_aa: CASSLMSGGARNEQFF
clone_size: -; v_call: TRBV18; j_call: TRBJ1-1; d_call: TRBD1; cdr3_nt: TGTGCCAGCTCACCAGTCCCGGGACAGGGTTTAGAAGCTTTCTTT; cdr3_aa: CASSPVPGQGLEAFF
clone_size: -; v_call: TRBV7-6; j_call: TRBJ1-5; d_call: -; cdr3_nt: TGTGCCAGCAGCCAAATCCCTGGGAGCGGTGAGGACAGTAGCAATCAGCCCCAGCATTTT; cdr3_aa: CASSQIPGSGEDSSNQPQHF
clone_size: -; v_call: TRBV11-2; j_call: TRBJ1-4; d_call: -; cdr3_nt: TGTGCCAGCAGCCAAATACTCCGTGGGAATGAAAAACTGTTTTTT; cdr3_aa: CASSQILRGNEKLFF
clone_size: -; v_call: TRBV9; j_call: TRBJ1-1; d_call: -; cdr3_nt: TGTGCCAGCGGAACGAAGAACACTGAAGCTTTCTTT; cdr3_aa: CASGTKNTEAFF
clone_size: -; v_call: TRBV6-5; j_call: TRBJ2-1; d_call: -; cdr3_nt: TGTGCCAGCAGTTACTCGAGGGTGACGCCGGGGGCGGGCTCCTACAATGAGCAGTTCTTC; cdr3_aa: CASSYSRVTPGAGSYNEQFF
clone_size: few; v_call: TRBV7-2; j_call: TRBJ2-5; d_call: -; cdr3_nt: TGTGCCAGCAGCTCGGGGAGCATGGAGACCCAGTACTTC; cdr3_aa: CASSSGSMETQYF